Each of the 11 T cell receptor beta chains below was sequenced from the same sample in a study of T-cell memory formation after mild COVID-19. TCRdb reanalysed the 5' RACE reads using MiXCR and keeps one entry per CDR3 protein. The repertoire holds 550,000 to 600,000 distinct CDR3 sequences, with around a sixth as singletons. Material: PBMCs or a T cell subset sorted from them (not recorded which). The source of these receptors is an adult woman who had mild COVID-19 (a few samples of this study predate the infection). Cell type and time point are not known.

J is TRBJ2-2 and V is TRBV12-3 or TRBV12-4; 7 positions agree with TRBD2. The CDR3 is 14 residues long. V was pared by 5 bases and J by 4 bases, with 4 bases of the junction left unmatched. Here the CDR3 DNA reads TGTGCCAGCAGTCCGGGGGGAAGCACCGGGGAGCTGTTTTTT. It is translated as CASSPGGSTGELFF.

V is TRBV3-1 and J is TRBJ2-1; D not resolved. This CDR3 contains 12 residues. Between the trimmed V and J ends, which lost 2 bases and 9 bases, there was a span of 8 bases. Germline CDR1 LGHDT, CDR2 YNNKEL (reference sequence). CDR3 loop: CASSQSGGEQFF. Written as DNA, the CDR3 is TGTGCCAGCAGCCAATCGGGTGGTGAGCAGTTCTTC.

The chain links TRBV6-5 to TRBJ2-4; D is possibly TRBD1 (5 bases). This CDR3 has 19 residues. Germline CDR1 reads MNHEY; CDR2 reads SVGAGI. V lost 5 bases and J 0 bases, leaving 23 bases between the germline ends. CDR3 nucleotides: TGTGCCAGCAGTCCGGCGGACACAGCCGCCCCTCTAGCCAAAAACATTCAGTACTTC. Amino acid sequence: CASSPADTAAPLAKNIQYF.

V gene TRBV6-1 combines with J gene TRBJ2-2, with D possibly TRBD2 on 6 matching bases. CDR3 size: 15 residues. The germline V gene has CDR1 MNHNS and CDR2 SASEGT. V shed 2 bases and J shed 5 bases, with 12 bases lying between them. Here the CDR3 reads CASSEPLGGTGELFF. The CDR3 bases are TGTGCCAGCAGTGAACCGCTCGGGGGTACCGGGGAGCTGTTTTTT.

This clonotype was found a few times. This chain connects TRBV11-2 to TRBJ2-6; possible D gene TRBD1, 6 bases. Germline assignment: CDR1 SGHAT and CDR2 FQNNGV. Trimming pared 5 bases from V and 2 bases from J, leaving 10 bases between. The CDR3 covers 15 residues. Here the CDR3 DNA reads TGTGCCAGCAGCGCCGGGACAACTGGGGCCAACGTCCTGACTTTC. Its translation is CASSAGTTGANVLTF. Combining the CDR3 with reference TRBV11-2 and TRBJ2-6 gives the whole variable domain EAGVAQSPRYKIIEKRQSVAFWCNPISGHATLYWYQQILGQGPKLLIQFQNNGVVDDSQLPKDRFSAERLKGVDSTLKIQPAKLEDSAVYLCASSAGTTGANVLTFGAGSRLTVL.

This clonotype was seen a handful of times. V and J are TRBV7-8 and TRBJ2-1; D unclear. The CDR3 totals 14 residues. Trimming shortened V by 4 bases and J by 5 bases, and 12 bases separated the two germline ends. Germline loops: CDR1 SGHVS, CDR2 FQNEAQ. As DNA, the CDR3 is TGTGCCAGCAGCTCGTTCATCCAAAACAATGAGCAGTTCTTC. This codes for CASSSFIQNNEQFF.

V usage is TRBV10-3 and J usage is TRBJ2-1; TRBD2 agrees at 9 bases. The germline CDR1 and CDR2 sequences are ENHRY and SYGVKD. V dropped 5 bases and J dropped 1; count of bases not matched to a gene: 6. The CDR3 contains 16 residues. DNA of the CDR3: TGTGCCATCAGTCGGGGTAGCGGGAGATCCTACAATGAGCAGTTCTTC. It specifies CAISRGSGRSYNEQFF.

This clonotype occurred a few times. The chain recombines TRBV13 with TRBJ2-7, with 9 nucleotides matching TRBD2. The CDR3 length is 14 residues. The germline gives CDR1 PRHDT, CDR2 FYEKMQ (reference sequence). Trimming took 5 bases from V and 2 from J; bases not matched to a gene: 4. CDR3 bases: TGTGCCAGCAGCGAACGGACTAGCGCCTACGAGCAGTACTTC. As protein: CASSERTSAYEQYF.

V is TRBV7-2 and J is TRBJ2-3; D remains unclear. V was clipped by 1 base and J by 6 bases, with 8 bases between them. In germline, CDR1 is SGHTA, CDR2 FQGNSA. There are 13 residues in the CDR3. CDR3 region: CASSLVADDTQYF. The CDR3 DNA follows: TGTGCCAGCAGCTTAGTAGCAGACGATACGCAGTATTTT.

The V and J genes are TRBV5-6 and TRBJ1-5; maybe TRBD1 (5 bases). Germline V CDR1 and CDR2: SGHDT, YYEEEE. The CDR3 length is 15 residues. Trimming stripped 4 bases from V and 3 bases from J, with 14 bases between. The CDR3 region has the DNA TGTGCCAGCAGCCTATGGGCAGGGTCCAATCAGCCCCAGCATTTT. It yields the protein CASSLWAGSNQPQHF. The complete variable domain, with remaining parts taken from reference TRBV5-6 and TRBJ1-5, reads DAGVTQSPTHLIKTRGQQVTLRCSPKSGHDTVSWYQQALGQGPQFIFQYYEEEERQRGNFPDRFSGHQFPNYSSELNVNALLLGDSALYLCASSLWAGSNQPQHFGDGTRLSIL.

This chain connects TRBV7-9 to TRBJ2-1; the match to TRBD2 covers 7 bases. Germline V lookup: CDR1 SEHNR, CDR2 FQNEAQ (reference sequence). This CDR3 spans 15 amino acids. Trimming cost V 2 bases and J 5 bases; bases outside gene matches: 6. The DNA for the CDR3 is TGTGCCAGCAGCTTAAGCCTAGCGGCTCACAATGAGCAGTTCTTC. Its translation is CASSLSLAAHNEQFF. Based on the CDR3 plus reference TRBV7-9 and TRBJ2-1, the full variable domain is DTGVSQNPRHKITKRGQNVTFRCDPISEHNRLYWYRQTLGQGPEFLTYFQNEAQLEKSRLLSDRFSAERPKGSFSTLEIQRTEQGDSAMYLCASSLSLAAHNEQFFGPGTRLTVL.